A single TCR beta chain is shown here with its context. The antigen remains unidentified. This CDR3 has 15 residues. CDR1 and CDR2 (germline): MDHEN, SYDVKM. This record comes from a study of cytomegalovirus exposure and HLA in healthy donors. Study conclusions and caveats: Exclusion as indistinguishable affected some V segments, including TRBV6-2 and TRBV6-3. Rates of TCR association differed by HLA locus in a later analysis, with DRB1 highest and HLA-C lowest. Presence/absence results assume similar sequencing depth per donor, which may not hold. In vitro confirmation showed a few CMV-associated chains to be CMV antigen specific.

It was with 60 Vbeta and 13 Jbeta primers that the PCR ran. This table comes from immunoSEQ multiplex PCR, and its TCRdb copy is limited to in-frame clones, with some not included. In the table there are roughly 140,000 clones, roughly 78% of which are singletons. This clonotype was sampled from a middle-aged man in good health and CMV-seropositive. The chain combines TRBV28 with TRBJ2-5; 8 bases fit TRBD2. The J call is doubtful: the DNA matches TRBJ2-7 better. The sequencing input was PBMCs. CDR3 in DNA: TGTGCCAGCCTCCAGGGTGCAGCGGGAGCTCGCGAGCAGTACTTC. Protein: CASLQGAAGAREQYF.